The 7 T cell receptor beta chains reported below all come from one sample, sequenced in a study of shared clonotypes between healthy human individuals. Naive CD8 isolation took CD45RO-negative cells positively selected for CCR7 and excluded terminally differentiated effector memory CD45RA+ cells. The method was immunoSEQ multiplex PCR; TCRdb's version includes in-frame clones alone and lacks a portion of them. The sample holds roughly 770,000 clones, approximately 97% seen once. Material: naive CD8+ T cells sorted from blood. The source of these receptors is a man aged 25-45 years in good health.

CDR3: CASSLTDSADQPQHF. In DNA, the CDR3 is TGTGCCAGCAGCTTAACAGACTCCGCAGATCAGCCCCAGCATTTT. The rearrangement joins TRBV7-9 to TRBJ1-5; no firm D call. V dropped 2 bases and J dropped 5 bases, with 13 bases sitting between them. This CDR3 is 15 amino acids long. Germline V lookup: CDR1 SEHNR, CDR2 FQNEAQ (reference sequence).

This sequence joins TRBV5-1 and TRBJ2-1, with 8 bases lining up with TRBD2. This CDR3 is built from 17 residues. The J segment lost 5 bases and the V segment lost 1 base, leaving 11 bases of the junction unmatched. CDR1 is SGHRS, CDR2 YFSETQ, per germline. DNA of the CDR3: TGCGCCAGCAGCTTGAAGGGACTAGTAGGTTCTAACAATGAGCAGTTCTTC. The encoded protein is CASSLKGLVGSNNEQFF.

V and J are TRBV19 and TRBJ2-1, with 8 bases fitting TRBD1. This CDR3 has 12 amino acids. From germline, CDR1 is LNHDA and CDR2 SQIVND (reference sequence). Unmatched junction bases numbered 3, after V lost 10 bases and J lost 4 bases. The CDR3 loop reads CATGDRYNEQFF. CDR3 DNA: TGTGCCACCGGGGACAGGTACAATGAGCAGTTCTTC.

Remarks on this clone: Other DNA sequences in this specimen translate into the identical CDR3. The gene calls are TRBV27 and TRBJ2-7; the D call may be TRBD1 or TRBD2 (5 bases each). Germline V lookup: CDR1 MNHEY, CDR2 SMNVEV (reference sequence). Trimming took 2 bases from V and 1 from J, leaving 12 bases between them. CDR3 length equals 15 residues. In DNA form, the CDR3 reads TGTGCCAGCAGTTTAAGGGGATCGGGGTCCTACGAGCAGTACTTC. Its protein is CASSLRGSGSYEQYF.

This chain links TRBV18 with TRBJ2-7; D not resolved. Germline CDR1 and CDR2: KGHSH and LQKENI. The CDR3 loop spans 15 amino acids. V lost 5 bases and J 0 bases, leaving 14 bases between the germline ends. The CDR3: CASSFGTGTSYEQYF. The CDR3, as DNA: TGTGCCAGCTCATTCGGAACCGGTACCTCCTACGAGCAGTACTTC.

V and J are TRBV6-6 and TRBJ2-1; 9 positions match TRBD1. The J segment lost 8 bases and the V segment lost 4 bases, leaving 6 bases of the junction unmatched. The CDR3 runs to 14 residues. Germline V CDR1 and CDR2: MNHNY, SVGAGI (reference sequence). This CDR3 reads CASSSTGQGDEQFF. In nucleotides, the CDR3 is TGTGCCAGCAGTTCCACGGGACAGGGCGATGAGCAGTTCTTC.

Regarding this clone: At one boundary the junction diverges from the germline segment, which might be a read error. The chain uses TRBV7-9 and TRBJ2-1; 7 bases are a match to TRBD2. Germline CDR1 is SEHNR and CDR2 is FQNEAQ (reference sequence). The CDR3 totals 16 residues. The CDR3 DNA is TGTGCCAGCAGATTAGGCCTTGCGGGAGTTTTGGGTGAGCAGTTCTTC. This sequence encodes CASRLGLAGVLGEQFF.